Presented here are 9 T cell receptor beta chains from one specimen sequenced in a study of cytomegalovirus exposure and HLA in healthy donors. PCR was performed using 60 Vbeta and 13 Jbeta primers. Assay: immunoSEQ multiplex PCR; the TCRdb copy retains only in-frame clones and omits some. Here the sample spans 120,000 or so clones, 75% to 85% being singletons. Sequencing used PBMCs. The receptor set was obtained from a woman aged 45-65 years in good health and CMV-seropositive.

The chain joins TRBV6-9 to TRBJ2-7, with D perhaps TRBD1 (6 bases). This CDR3 spans 16 amino acids. Germline assignment: CDR1 MNHGY and CDR2 SVAAGI. V lost 5 bases to trimming and J lost 4 bases, with 21 bases between them. CDR3 sequence: CASSIFDRSYLYEQYF. DNA for the CDR3: TGTGCCAGCAGTATCTTCGACAGGTCCTACCTTTACGAGCAGTACTTC.

The V call is TRBV9, the J call TRBJ2-3; D is unclear. Trimming pared 1 base from V and 4 bases from J, leaving 7 bases between. Germline V lookup: CDR1 SGDLS, CDR2 YYNGEE. The CDR3 totals 13 residues. The CDR3 DNA reads TGTGCCAGCAGCGTATCCCGGGCAGATACGCAGTATTTT. Residues: CASSVSRADTQYF.

The rearrangement joins TRBV18 to TRBJ2-7; TRBD2 aligns across 7 bases. This CDR3 comprises 17 residues. Germline CDR1 KGHSH, CDR2 LQKENI. V shed 1 base, J shed 1 base, and the junction held 10 bases outside the gene matches. The CDR3 loop reads CASSPLPAAGKSYEQYF. Here the CDR3 DNA reads TGTGCCAGCTCACCACTCCCGGCAGCGGGGAAATCCTACGAGCAGTACTTC. The full variable domain, its missing parts supplied by reference TRBV18 and TRBJ2-7, is NAGVMQNPRHLVRRRGQEARLRCSPMKGHSHVYWYRQLPEEGLKFMVYLQKENIIDESGMPKERFSAEFPKEGPSILRIQQVVRGDSAAYFCASSPLPAAGKSYEQYFGPGTRLTVT.

V and J are TRBV7-2 and TRBJ1-1, with D possibly being TRBD1 (6 bases). Trimming removed 5 bases from V and 5 bases from J, with 12 bases in between. CDR1 and CDR2 (germline): SGHTA, FQGNSA. The CDR3 is 13 amino acids. The CDR3 protein is CASSQNTGTEAFF. CDR3 nucleotides: TGTGCCAGCAGCCAAAATACAGGGACTGAAGCTTTCTTT.

In nucleotides, the CDR3 is TGCAGCGTTCTGGGACAAGGGTACACTGAAGCTTTCTTT. This gives the protein CSVLGQGYTEAFF. The V and J genes are TRBV29-1 and TRBJ1-1, with D possibly TRBD1 on 6 matching bases. The length of the CDR3 is 13 residues. The germline V gene encodes CDR1 SQVTM and CDR2 ANQGSEA. Deletions cut 5 bases from V and 3 bases from J, with 13 bases between.

This chain connects TRBV2 to TRBJ1-2; the match to TRBD1 covers 7 bases. The CDR3 covers 14 residues. In germline, CDR1 is SNHLY, CDR2 FYNNEI. V shed 5 bases, J shed 2 bases, and the junction held 5 bases outside the gene matches. The DNA of the CDR3 is TGTGCCAGCAGTAGCAGGGGGGCAAACTATGGCTACACCTTC. Encoded protein: CASSSRGANYGYTF.

This clone was found a few times. The chain links TRBV4-3 to TRBJ2-2; TRBD1 aligns across 7 bases. In germline, CDR1 is LGHNA, CDR2 YSLEER. The CDR3 spans 15 residues. Trimming at V came to 1 base and at J to 4 bases, leaving 3 bases not matched to a gene. CDR3 residues: CASSQVGTATGELFF. The CDR3, as DNA: TGCGCCAGCAGCCAAGTCGGGACAGCCACCGGGGAGCTGTTTTTT.

The V gene is TRBV27, the J gene TRBJ2-1; 13 bases map to TRBD2. In germline, CDR1 is MNHEY, CDR2 SMNVEV (reference sequence). The CDR3 has 15 residues. The junction had 4 bases not matched to a gene; V was cut back by 5 bases and J by 6 bases. The CDR3 sequence is CASSPGLAGVNEQFF. CDR3 DNA sequence: TGTGCCAGCAGTCCCGGACTAGCGGGAGTCAATGAGCAGTTCTTC.

The chain combines TRBV7-2 with TRBJ2-7; a possible D gene is TRBD2 (6 bases). The CDR3 totals 16 residues. CDR1 and CDR2 from the germline V gene are SGHTA and FQGNSA. Trimming removed 3 bases at V and 2 bases at J, with 17 bases between. The CDR3 bases are TGTGCCAGCAGCTTCGGCTTCGGGAGAGGGGCCTACGAGCAGTACTTC. Protein: CASSFGFGRGAYEQYF.